These 11 T cell receptor beta chains came from one sample sequenced in a study of blood T cell repertoires in COVID-19. The protocol was immunoSEQ multiplex PCR, while the TCRdb copy is restricted to in-frame clones and leaves out a portion. The sample includes fewer than 300,000 clones, more than 75% of them seen just once. Sample: peripheral blood. All receptors come from a man aged 35 to 55 who had recovered from COVID-19.

The chain recombines TRBV18 with TRBJ1-2; tentatively, D is TRBD1 (6 bases). V was shortened by 5 bases and J by 6 bases, with 16 bases between the two germline ends. CDR1 is KGHSH, CDR2 LQKENI, per germline. This CDR3 contains 14 residues. CDR3 loop: CASSTSRQEDGYTF. The CDR3, as DNA: TGTGCCAGCTCAACTTCCAGACAGGAGGATGGCTACACCTTC. Variable domain in full (rest from reference TRBV18 and TRBJ1-2): NAGVMQNPRHLVRRRGQEARLRCSPMKGHSHVYWYRQLPEEGLKFMVYLQKENIIDESGMPKERFSAEFPKEGPSILRIQQVVRGDSAAYFCASSTSRQEDGYTFGSGTRLTVV.

This clone was found a few times. This chain connects TRBV27 to TRBJ2-3; perhaps TRBD2 as D (5 bases). V lost 2 bases to trimming and J lost 4 bases, with 13 bases between them. Germline V gives CDR1 MNHEY, CDR2 SMNVEV (reference sequence). This CDR3 has 15 residues. The CDR3 region has the DNA TGTGCCAGCAGTTTACTCCTAGGGCGGGCAGATACGCAGTATTTT. It specifies CASSLLLGRADTQYF.

This clone appeared a few times. The chain combines TRBV2 with TRBJ2-5; TRBD2 agrees at 7 bases. Germline CDR1 reads SNHLY; CDR2 reads FYNNEI. Germline trimming cut 6 bases from V and 5 bases from J; bases unmatched to any gene: 6. The CDR3 is made up of 13 amino acids. CDR3 sequence (DNA): TGTGCCAGCAGGCGGGAGATGGCTGAGACCCAGTACTTC. Translating it yields CASRREMAETQYF.

A few counts support this clone. The genes are TRBV2 and TRBJ1-3; D unclear. CDR3 length equals 15 residues. V was clipped by 1 base and J by 0 bases, with 7 bases between them. The germline V gene has CDR1 SNHLY and CDR2 FYNNEI. In nucleotides, the CDR3 is TGTGCCAGCAGTGAAGATCAGATCTCTGGAAACACCATATATTTT. It translates to CASSEDQISGNTIYF. The full variable domain, with the rest looked up from reference TRBV2 and TRBJ1-3, is EPEVTQTPSHQVTQMGQEVILRCVPISNHLYFYWYRQILGQKVEFLVSFYNNEISEKSEIFDDQFSVERPDGSNFTLKIRSTKLEDSAMYFCASSEDQISGNTIYFGEGSWLTVV.

The V call is TRBV6-2 or TRBV6-3, the J call TRBJ2-5; TRBD2 aligns across 10 bases. The CDR3 covers 13 residues. V trimming: 3 bases; J trimming: 14 bases; junction bases outside the gene matches: 9. Per germline, CDR1 MNHEY and CDR2 SVGEGT. The CDR3 spells CASSYQGLAENYF. CDR3 sequence (DNA): TGTGCCAGCAGTTATCAAGGACTAGCGGAGAACTACTTC.

This chain links TRBV6-5 with TRBJ2-1; 8 nucleotides align to TRBD2. CDR1 MNHEY and CDR2 SVGAGI come from the germline V gene. After removal of 6 bases from V and 3 bases from J, the junction contained 7 bases not matched to a gene. The CDR3 is 15 amino acids. The CDR3 DNA sequence: TGTGCCAGCAGACCCTTGGCGGGGGGCTACAATGAGCAGTTCTTC. The encoded protein is CASRPLAGGYNEQFF.

The chain carries TRBV2 and TRBJ2-3; no reliable D call. The germline V gene has CDR1 SNHLY and CDR2 FYNNEI. V was shortened by 6 bases and J by 5 bases, with 9 bases between the two germline ends. This CDR3 has 12 amino acids. The CDR3 nucleotides are TGTGCCAGCAGCTCTATTAAAGATACGCAGTATTTT. It codes for CASSSIKDTQYF.

The rearrangement uses TRBV18 and TRBJ2-2; the D gene is possibly TRBD1 (5 bases). Looked up from germline, CDR1 is KGHSH and CDR2 is LQKENI. The length of the CDR3 is 14 residues. V lost 10 bases and J lost 2, with 14 bases in between. CDR3 in DNA: TGTGCCACCTTGAACAGGCCCAACACCGGGGAGCTGTTTTTT. This encodes CATLNRPNTGELFF.

The rearrangement joins TRBV5-1 to TRBJ2-7; a weak D match, TRBD1 (5 bases). V gave up 1 base and J gave up 0 bases, with 20 bases separating them. CDR1 is SGHRS, CDR2 YFSETQ, per germline. The CDR3 has 18 residues. CDR3 sequence reads: CASSLPRGRVEPSYEQYF. The CDR3 coding sequence is TGCGCCAGCAGCTTGCCCCGCGGCAGGGTCGAGCCCTCCTACGAGCAGTACTTC. The entire variable domain, with the rest obtained from reference TRBV5-1 and TRBJ2-7, is as follows: KAGVTQTPRYLIKTRGQQVTLSCSPISGHRSVSWYQQTPGQGLQFLFEYFSETQRNKGNFPGRFSGRQFSNSRSEMNVSTLELGDSALYLCASSLPRGRVEPSYEQYFGPGTRLTVT.

This clone turned up a few times. This chain joins TRBV7-8 and TRBJ1-1; TRBD1 might be the D (5 bases). The CDR3 has 15 amino acids. The V gene lost 1 base and the J gene lost 0 bases, with 9 bases spanning the gap. Germline CDR1 SGHVS, CDR2 FQNEAQ. CDR3 in amino acids: CASSLETAVNTEAFF. The CDR3 DNA sequence: TGTGCCAGCAGCTTAGAGACAGCCGTGAACACTGAAGCTTTCTTT.

V is TRBV5-1 and J is TRBJ2-2; weak D call: TRBD1 (6 bases). The germline V and J ends were trimmed by 4 bases and 2 bases, with 9 bases remaining between them. This CDR3 region has 14 residues. Germline CDR1 and CDR2: SGHRS and YFSETQ. The CDR3 DNA follows: TGCGCCAGCAGCCCGGGACAAAACACCGGGGAGCTGTTTTTT. Amino acids: CASSPGQNTGELFF.